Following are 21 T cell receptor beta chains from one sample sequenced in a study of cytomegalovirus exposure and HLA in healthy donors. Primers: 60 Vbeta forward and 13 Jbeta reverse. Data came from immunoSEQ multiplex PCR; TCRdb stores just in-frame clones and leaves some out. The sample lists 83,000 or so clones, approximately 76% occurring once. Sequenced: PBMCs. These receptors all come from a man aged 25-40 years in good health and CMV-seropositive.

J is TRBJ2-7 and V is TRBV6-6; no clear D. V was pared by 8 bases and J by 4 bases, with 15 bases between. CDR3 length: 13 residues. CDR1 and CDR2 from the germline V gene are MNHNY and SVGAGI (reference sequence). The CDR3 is CASRYDRWYEQYF. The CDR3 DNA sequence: TGTGCCAGCCGATATGATAGATGGTACGAGCAGTACTTC.

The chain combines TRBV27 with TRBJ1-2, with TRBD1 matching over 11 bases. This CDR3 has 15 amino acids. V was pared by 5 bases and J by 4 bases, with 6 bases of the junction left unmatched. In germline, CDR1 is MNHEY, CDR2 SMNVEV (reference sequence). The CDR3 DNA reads TGTGCCAGCAGTGCTTGGACAGGGGGCGTCTATGGCTACACCTTC. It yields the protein CASSAWTGGVYGYTF.

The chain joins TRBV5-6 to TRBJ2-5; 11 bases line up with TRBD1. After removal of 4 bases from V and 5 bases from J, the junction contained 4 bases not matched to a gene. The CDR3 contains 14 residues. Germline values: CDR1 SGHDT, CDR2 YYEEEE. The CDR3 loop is CASSPGTGGETQYF. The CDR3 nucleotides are TGTGCCAGCAGCCCCGGGACAGGGGGGGAGACCCAGTACTTC.

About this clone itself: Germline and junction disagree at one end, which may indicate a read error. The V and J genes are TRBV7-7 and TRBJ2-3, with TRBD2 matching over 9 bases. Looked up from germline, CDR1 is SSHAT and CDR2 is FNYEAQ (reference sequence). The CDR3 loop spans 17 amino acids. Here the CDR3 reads CASSAQLTSGGSDTQYF. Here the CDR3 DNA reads TGTGCTAGCAGCGCGCAGCTGACTAGCGGCGGATCAGATACGCAGTATTTT.

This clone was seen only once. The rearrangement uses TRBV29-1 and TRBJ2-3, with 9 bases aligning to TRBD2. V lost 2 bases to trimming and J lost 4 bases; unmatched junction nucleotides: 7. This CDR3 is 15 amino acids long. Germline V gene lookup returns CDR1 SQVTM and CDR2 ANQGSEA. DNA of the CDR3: TGCAGCGTTGAAATGCGGCGGGGGGGAGCAGATACGCAGTATTTT. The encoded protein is CSVEMRRGGADTQYF.

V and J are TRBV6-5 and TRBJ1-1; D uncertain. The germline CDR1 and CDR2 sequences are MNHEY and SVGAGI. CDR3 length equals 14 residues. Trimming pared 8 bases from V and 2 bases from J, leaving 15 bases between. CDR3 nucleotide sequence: TGTGCCAGCCACAGAGTGGGCAGTAACACTGAAGCTTTCTTT. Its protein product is CASHRVGSNTEAFF.

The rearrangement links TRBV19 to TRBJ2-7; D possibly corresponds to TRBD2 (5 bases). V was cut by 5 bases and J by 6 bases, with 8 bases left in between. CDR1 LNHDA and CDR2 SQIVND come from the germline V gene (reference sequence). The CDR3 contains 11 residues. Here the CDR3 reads CASSRGFEQYF. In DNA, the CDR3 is TGTGCCAGTAGTCGGGGTTTCGAGCAGTACTTC.

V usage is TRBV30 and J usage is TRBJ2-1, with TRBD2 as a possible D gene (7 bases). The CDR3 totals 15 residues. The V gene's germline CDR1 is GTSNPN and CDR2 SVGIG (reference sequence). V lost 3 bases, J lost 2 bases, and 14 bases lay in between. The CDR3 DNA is TGTGCCTGGAGGCGAGGGGGGGGACCCTACAATGAGCAGTTCTTC. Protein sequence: CAWRRGGGPYNEQFF.

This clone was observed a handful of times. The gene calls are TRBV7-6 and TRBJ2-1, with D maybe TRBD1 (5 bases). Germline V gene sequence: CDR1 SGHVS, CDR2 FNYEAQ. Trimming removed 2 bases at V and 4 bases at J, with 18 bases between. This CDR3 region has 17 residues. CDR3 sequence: CASSLLMGQARYNEQFF. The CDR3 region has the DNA TGTGCCAGCAGCTTACTCATGGGGCAGGCCCGTTACAATGAGCAGTTCTTC. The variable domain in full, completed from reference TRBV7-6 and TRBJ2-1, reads GAGVSQSPRYKVTKRGQDVALRCDPISGHVSLYWYRQALGQGPEFLTYFNYEAQQDKSGLPNDRFSAERPEGSISTLTIQRTEQRDSAMYRCASSLLMGQARYNEQFFGPGTRLTVL.

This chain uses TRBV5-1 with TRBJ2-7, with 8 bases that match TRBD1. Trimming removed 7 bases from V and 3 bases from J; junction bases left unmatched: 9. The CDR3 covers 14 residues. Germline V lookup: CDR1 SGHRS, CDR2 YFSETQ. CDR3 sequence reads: CASGATGASYEQYF. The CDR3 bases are TGCGCCAGCGGGGCGACAGGGGCCAGCTACGAGCAGTACTTC.

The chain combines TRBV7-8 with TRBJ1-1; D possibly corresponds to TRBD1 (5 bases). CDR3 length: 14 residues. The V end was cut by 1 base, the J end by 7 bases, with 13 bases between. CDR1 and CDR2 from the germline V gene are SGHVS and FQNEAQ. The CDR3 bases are TGTGCCAGCAGCTTAGTTCTGGGGGGGAGTGAAGCTTTCTTT. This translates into CASSLVLGGSEAFF.

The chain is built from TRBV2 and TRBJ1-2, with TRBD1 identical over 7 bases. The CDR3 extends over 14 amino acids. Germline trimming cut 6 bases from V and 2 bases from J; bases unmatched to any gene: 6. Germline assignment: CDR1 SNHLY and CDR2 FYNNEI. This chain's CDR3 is CASSSLQGNYGYTF. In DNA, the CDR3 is TGTGCCAGCAGCAGCTTACAGGGGAACTATGGCTACACCTTC.

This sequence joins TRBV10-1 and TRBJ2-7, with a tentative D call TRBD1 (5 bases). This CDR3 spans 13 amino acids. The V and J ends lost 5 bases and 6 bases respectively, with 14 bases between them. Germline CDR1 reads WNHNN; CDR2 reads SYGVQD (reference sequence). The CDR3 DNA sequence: TGCGCCAGCAGTCCTCGCCTGGGGCCCGAGCAGTACTTC. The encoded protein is CASSPRLGPEQYF.

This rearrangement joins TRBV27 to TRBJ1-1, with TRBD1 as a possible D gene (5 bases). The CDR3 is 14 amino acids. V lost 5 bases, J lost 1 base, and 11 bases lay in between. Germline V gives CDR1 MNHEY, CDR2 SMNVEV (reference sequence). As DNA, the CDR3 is TGTGCCAGCAGTCCCCGCGGGGCGAACACTGAAGCTTTCTTT. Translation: CASSPRGANTEAFF.

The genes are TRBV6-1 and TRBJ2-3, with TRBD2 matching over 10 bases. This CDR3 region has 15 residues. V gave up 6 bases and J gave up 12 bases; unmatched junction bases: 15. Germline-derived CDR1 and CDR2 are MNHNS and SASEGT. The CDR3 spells CASRWGSGGAGDQYF. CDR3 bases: TGTGCCAGCAGGTGGGGGAGCGGGGGGGCCGGGGACCAGTATTTT.

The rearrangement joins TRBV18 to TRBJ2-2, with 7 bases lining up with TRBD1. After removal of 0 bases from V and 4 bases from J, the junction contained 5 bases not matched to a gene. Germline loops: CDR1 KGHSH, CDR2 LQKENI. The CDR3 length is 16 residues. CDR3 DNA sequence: TGTGCCAGCTCACCACCTCCGGGACAGCCCACCGGGGAGCTGTTTTTT. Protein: CASSPPPGQPTGELFF.

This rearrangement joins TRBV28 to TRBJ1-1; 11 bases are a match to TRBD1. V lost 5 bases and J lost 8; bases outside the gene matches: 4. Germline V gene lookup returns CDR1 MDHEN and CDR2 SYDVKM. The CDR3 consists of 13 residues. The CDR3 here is CASSPWTGGEAFF. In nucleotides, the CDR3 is TGTGCCAGCAGTCCCTGGACAGGGGGCGAAGCTTTCTTT. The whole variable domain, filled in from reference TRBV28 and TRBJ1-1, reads DVKVTQSSRYLVKRTGEKVFLECVQDMDHENMFWYRQDPGLGLRLIYFSYDVKMKEKGDIPEGYSVSREKKERFSLILESASTNQTSMYLCASSPWTGGEAFFGQGTRLTVV.

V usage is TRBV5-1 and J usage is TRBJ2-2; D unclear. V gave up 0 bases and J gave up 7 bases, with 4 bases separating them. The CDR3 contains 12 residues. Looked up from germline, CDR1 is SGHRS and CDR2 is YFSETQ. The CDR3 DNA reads TGCGCCAGCAGCTTGGTTAGCGGGGAGCTGTTTTTT. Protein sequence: CASSLVSGELFF.

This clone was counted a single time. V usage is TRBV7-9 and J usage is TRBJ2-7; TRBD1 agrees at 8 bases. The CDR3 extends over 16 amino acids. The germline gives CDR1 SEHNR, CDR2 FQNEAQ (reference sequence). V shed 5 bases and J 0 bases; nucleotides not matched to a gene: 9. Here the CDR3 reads CASSPMTGQASYEQYF. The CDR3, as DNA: TGTGCCAGCAGCCCAATGACGGGACAGGCCTCCTACGAGCAGTACTTC. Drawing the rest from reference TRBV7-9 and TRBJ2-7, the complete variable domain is DTGVSQNPRHKITKRGQNVTFRCDPISEHNRLYWYRQTLGQGPEFLTYFQNEAQLEKSRLLSDRFSAERPKGSFSTLEIQRTEQGDSAMYLCASSPMTGQASYEQYFGPGTRLTVT.

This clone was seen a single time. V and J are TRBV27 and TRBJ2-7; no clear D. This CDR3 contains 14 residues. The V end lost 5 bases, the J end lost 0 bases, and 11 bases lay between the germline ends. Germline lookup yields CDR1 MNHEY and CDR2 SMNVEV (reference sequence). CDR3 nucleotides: TGTGCCAGCAGTCCCCTTACGGGCTCCTACGAGCAGTACTTC. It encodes CASSPLTGSYEQYF.

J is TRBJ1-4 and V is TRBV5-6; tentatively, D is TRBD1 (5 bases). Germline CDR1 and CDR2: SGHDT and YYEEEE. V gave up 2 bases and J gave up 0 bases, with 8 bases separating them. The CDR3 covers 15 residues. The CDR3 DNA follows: TGTGCCAGCAGCTTCGGGGGAACAACTAATGAAAAACTGTTTTTT. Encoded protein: CASSFGGTTNEKLFF.